What follows are 7 T cell receptor beta chains derived from one specimen sequenced in a study of T-cell reconstitution after alpha-beta-depleted transplantation in children. Preparation of the TCRbeta library was carried out with unique molecular identifiers. Each CDR3 protein is one row after TCRdb ran MiXCR on the PCR reads. The table lists over 200,000 distinct CDR3 sequences, approximately 11% of them singletons. This material consisted of PBMCs, taken before TCRalphabeta/CD19-depleted stem cell transplant. These receptors originate from a child under two years old with acute myeloid leukemia, due to receive a stem cell transplant.

This clonotype was detected many times. The rearrangement uses TRBV20-1 and TRBJ2-1; D uncertain. The CDR3 totals 13 residues. V was pared by 6 bases and J by 5 bases, with 14 bases between. CDR1 is DFQATT and CDR2 is SNEGSKA in the germline V gene (reference sequence). The CDR3 sequence: CSAWRPGDNEQFF. For the CDR3, the DNA is TGCAGTGCATGGCGCCCTGGGGACAATGAGCAGTTCTTC.

This clonotype was seen at least ten times. CDR3 sequence: CASSLRGGGRPSYYEQYF. CDR3 sequence (DNA): TGTGCCAGCAGCCTTCGCGGGGGGGGCCGGCCCTCATACTACGAGCAGTACTTC. V usage is TRBV28 and J usage is TRBJ2-7, with 9 bases lining up with TRBD2. V was clipped by 6 bases and J by 3 bases; unmatched bases: 18. The germline CDR1 and CDR2 sequences are MDHEN and SYDVKM. This CDR3 region has 18 residues.

The sample holds a few counts of this clonotype. CDR3 coding DNA: TGTGCCAGCAGCCAAGTGAACAACTTCCTCATGAACACTGAAGCTTTCTTT. As protein: CASSQVNNFLMNTEAFF. The gene calls are TRBV14 and TRBJ1-1, with unresolved D. V lost 1 base and J lost 0, with 15 bases in between. CDR1 is SGHDN, CDR2 FVKESK, per germline. The CDR3 consists of 17 residues.

This clonotype was seen repeatedly, ten times or more. The V call is TRBV12-3 or TRBV12-4, the J call TRBJ2-1; TRBD2 might be the D (6 bases). Trimming took 5 bases from V and 9 from J, leaving 11 bases between them. The CDR3 consists of 12 residues. The CDR3 sequence is CASSRLEAEQFF. The CDR3 DNA reads TGTGCCAGCAGTCGACTAGAAGCTGAGCAGTTCTTC.

This clonotype has just a few counts. This chain links TRBV2 with TRBJ1-2; no clear D gene. The CDR3 runs 13 residues. Trimming shortened V by 7 bases and J by 6 bases, and 15 bases separated the two germline ends. From germline, CDR1 is SNHLY and CDR2 FYNNEI. Here the CDR3 reads CASIQWLGNGYTF. CDR3 bases: TGTGCCAGCATACAGTGGTTGGGGAATGGCTACACCTTC.

This clonotype occurred many times. The chain has TRBV7-2 and TRBJ2-2, with unresolved D. Germline CDR1 and CDR2: SGHTA and FQGNSA. The CDR3 is 13 amino acids. Trimming took 5 bases from V and 6 from J, leaving 10 bases between them. CDR3 sequence: CASSPIRSGELFF. CDR3 nucleotide sequence: TGTGCCAGCAGCCCGATTAGATCCGGGGAGCTGTTTTTT.

This clonotype was counted ten times or more. V is TRBV29-1 and J is TRBJ2-5; possibly TRBD1 for D (6 bases). Germline loops: CDR1 SQVTM, CDR2 ANQGSEA. Between the trimmed V and J ends, which lost 8 bases and 5 bases, there was a span of 27 bases. CDR3 length: 16 amino acids. The CDR3 DNA sequence: TGCAGCTTTCTGCGGGTTACAGGGCTGGCTGGCGAGACCCAGTACTTC. It codes for CSFLRVTGLAGETQYF.